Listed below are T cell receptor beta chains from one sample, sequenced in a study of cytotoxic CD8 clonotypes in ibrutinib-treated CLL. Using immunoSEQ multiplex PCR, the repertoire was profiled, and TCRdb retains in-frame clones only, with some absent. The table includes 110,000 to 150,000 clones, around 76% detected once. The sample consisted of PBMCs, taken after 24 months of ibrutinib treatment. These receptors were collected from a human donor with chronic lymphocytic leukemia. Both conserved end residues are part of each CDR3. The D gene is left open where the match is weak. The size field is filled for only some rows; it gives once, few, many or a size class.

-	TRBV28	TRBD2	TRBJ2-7	TGTGCCAGCCGACCCCGCGGGGGTGGGGAGCAGTACTTC	CASRPRGGGEQYF
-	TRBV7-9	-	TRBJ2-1	TGTGCCAGCAGCTTACACCGCACTGGTTTAGGGAACGGGCAGTTCTTC	CASSLHRTGLGNGQFF
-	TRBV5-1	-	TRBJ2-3	TGCGCCAGCAGTTATGGGAGAGTCACAGATACGCAGTATTTT	CASSYGRVTDTQYF
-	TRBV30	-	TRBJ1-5	TGTGCCTGGAATAGACGGGGTCAGCCCCAGCATTTT	CAWNRRGQPQHF
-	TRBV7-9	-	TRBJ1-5	TGTGCCAGCAGCCCGGACGGACTTAGCAATCAGCCCCAGCATTTT	CASSPDGLSNQPQHF
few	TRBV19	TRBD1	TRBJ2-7	TGTGCCACCAGCGTCGGGACAGGGATCCACGAGCAGTACTTC	CATSVGTGIHEQYF
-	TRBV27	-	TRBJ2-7	TGTGCCAGCAGTTTCTCACAGGGGGGGAGCGAGCAGTACTTC	CASSFSQGGSEQYF
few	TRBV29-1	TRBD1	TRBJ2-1	TGCAGCGCCCGGGGACAGGGGTGGCACAATGAGCAGTTCTTC	CSARGQGWHNEQFF
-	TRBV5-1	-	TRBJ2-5	TGCGCCAGCAGCTTGGGGCTATGGGAGACCCAGTACTTC	CASSLGLWETQYF
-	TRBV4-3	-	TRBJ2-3	TGCGCCAGCAGCCAAGATAGTCACCCCCTCACAGATACGCAGTATTTT	CASSQDSHPLTDTQYF
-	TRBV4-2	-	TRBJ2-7	TGTGCCAGCAGCCCGACGGGTTACGAGCAGTACTTC	CASSPTGYEQYF
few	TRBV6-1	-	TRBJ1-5	TGTGCCAGCTGGGGGGGGCAGGTTAATCAGCCCCAGCATTTT	CASWGGQVNQPQHF
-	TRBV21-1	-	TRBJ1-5	TGTGCCAGCAGCAACGGACAGGGTGATAGCAATCAGCCCCAGCATTTT	CASSNGQGDSNQPQHF
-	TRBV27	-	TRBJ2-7	TGTGCCAGCAGTTTAGGGGGGACCTTGGAGCAGTACTTC	CASSLGGTLEQYF
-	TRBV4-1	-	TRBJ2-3	TGCGCCAGCAGCCAAGATGTAGGGAACAGGGTTACAGATACGCAGTATTTT	CASSQDVGNRVTDTQYF
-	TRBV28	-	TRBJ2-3	TGTGCCACCCGGAGGGGGCACACAGATACGCAGTATTTT	CATRRGHTDTQYF
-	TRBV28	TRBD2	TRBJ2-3	TGTGCCAGCAGCTCCCCCCGGACTAGCGCCACAGATACGCAGTATTTT	CASSSPRTSATDTQYF